This T cell receptor beta chain was retrieved from a study of human T cells and chemical hapten exposure. Turning to the study itself: Minor pooled library volume differences mainly drove per-sample TCR yield variation. Broader study findings: Sensitization with DPC brought no change to TCRs above 1 in 1000 in frequency.

Individual cDNA molecules (in the library) carried attached unique molecular identifiers. Authors' data handling: Sample TCR totals centred on a median of about 100,000, ranging about 20,000 to 700,000. TCRdb redid the calling of the reads with MiXCR, one entry per CDR3 protein. The V and J calls reflect TCRdb's pipeline rather than the authors' work. The top ten clones hold over 1.1% of a sample with around 120,000 distinct CDR3 sequences, 8% to 9.5% of them seen once. As concerns this clonotype: The antigen remains unidentified.

This CDR3 is 11 amino acids long. The V end lost 6 bases, the J end lost 8 bases, and 7 bases lay between the germline ends. The authors' total RNA extraction used unfractionated whole blood. The TCR comes from a human donor in good health. Some clones in this sample may be carry-over from other donors' samples. Material for sequencing was whole blood. The V gene is TRBV12-3 or TRBV12-4, the J gene TRBJ2-2; D possibly corresponds to TRBD1 (6 bases). The CDR3 DNA is TGTGCCAGCAGGAGGGGGGGGGAGCTGTTTTTT. Its translation is CASRRGGELFF.